Following are 17 T cell receptor beta chains from one sample sequenced in a study of long-term antiretroviral therapy in people with HIV. Samples were assayed with immunoSEQ v3.0 at survey level. TCRdb keeps only in-frame clones here, not all; method: immunoSEQ multiplex PCR. This sample yields 20,000 to 25,000 clones, of which approximately 90% are seen a single time; roughly 6% belongs to the top ten. This material consisted of unsorted PBMCs, taken 0.6 years after starting antiretroviral therapy. Receptors were obtained from a man in his sixties with HIV.

This chain uses TRBV10-3 with TRBJ1-5, with a tentative D call TRBD1 (6 bases). Between the trimmed V and J ends, which lost 5 bases and 2 bases, there was a span of 7 bases. From germline, CDR1 is ENHRY and CDR2 SYGVKD. CDR3 size: 13 residues. The CDR3 reads CAISRQGNQPQHF. In DNA, the CDR3 is TGTGCCATCAGTAGACAGGGCAATCAGCCCCAGCATTTT.

The chain employs TRBV9 and TRBJ1-5; perhaps TRBD1 as D (5 bases). Per the germline V gene, CDR1 is SGDLS and CDR2 is YYNGEE. Between the trimmed V and J ends, which lost 1 base and 0 bases, there was a span of 8 bases. The CDR3 consists of 15 residues. Here the CDR3 DNA reads TGTGCCAGCAGCGTAACAGGTAATAGCAATCAGCCCCAGCATTTT. Its protein product is CASSVTGNSNQPQHF.

The chain combines TRBV30 with TRBJ2-2; 7 bases map to TRBD1. The CDR3 is 14 residues long. Germline loops: CDR1 GTSNPN, CDR2 SVGIG (reference sequence). The V segment lost 3 bases and the J segment 6 bases; nucleotides outside the gene matches: 7. The CDR3 loop reads CAWSLQGVPGELFF. The CDR3 DNA sequence: TGTGCCTGGAGCCTTCAGGGGGTCCCCGGGGAGCTGTTTTTT.

This chain connects TRBV6-1 to TRBJ1-5; TRBD1 is a possible D gene (6 bases). V lost 8 bases and J lost 1, with 15 bases in between. Per germline, CDR1 MNHNS and CDR2 SASEGT. This CDR3 region has 15 residues. The CDR3 sequence is CASLTGQLSNQPQHF. CDR3 nucleotide sequence: TGTGCCAGCCTAACCGGACAGTTAAGCAATCAGCCCCAGCATTTT.

This clone came up once. The chain combines TRBV19 with TRBJ2-1; perhaps TRBD2 as D (5 bases). The CDR3 is 17 residues long. V lost 6 bases, J lost 4 bases, and 22 bases lay in between. Germline V gene lookup returns CDR1 LNHDA and CDR2 SQIVND (reference sequence). CDR3 DNA sequence: TGTGCCAGTAGCCCGGGCCTAGCCCCAAGGCCGTACAATGAGCAGTTCTTC. Translation gives CASSPGLAPRPYNEQFF.

The gene calls are TRBV18 and TRBJ2-2; the D is unclear. CDR1 and CDR2 from the germline V gene are KGHSH and LQKENI. The CDR3 spans 14 residues. Trimming left V 0 bases short and J 3 bases short, with 5 bases between. CDR3 sequence: CASSPPGYTGELFF. The CDR3 DNA is TGTGCCAGCTCACCACCGGGATACACCGGGGAGCTGTTTTTT.

The chain recombines TRBV18 with TRBJ2-5; tentative D call: TRBD2 (7 bases). CDR1 KGHSH and CDR2 LQKENI come from the germline V gene. This CDR3 spans 18 amino acids. V lost 1 base to trimming and J lost 4 bases, with 22 bases between them. DNA of the CDR3: TGTGCCAGCTCACCACTCCACCTGTCTGGGGGGGGCGGAGAGACCCAGTACTTC. It is translated as CASSPLHLSGGGGETQYF.

The V call is TRBV27, the J call TRBJ2-3; weak D call: TRBD1 (5 bases). CDR3 length equals 16 residues. CDR1 and CDR2 (germline): MNHEY, SMNVEV (reference sequence). Trimming took off 3 bases at V and 0 bases at J, with 13 bases between the two ends. CDR3 DNA: TGTGCCAGCAGTTTGTTAGGGGCCACCAGCACAGATACGCAGTATTTT. Encoded protein: CASSLLGATSTDTQYF.

This chain uses TRBV28 with TRBJ2-2; TRBD1 is a possible D gene (5 bases). V was clipped by 6 bases and J by 2 bases, with 13 bases between them. Germline V lookup: CDR1 MDHEN, CDR2 SYDVKM. This CDR3 comprises 15 residues. CDR3 nucleotide sequence: TGTGCCAGCAGCCCCCCAGGGCTCAACACCGGGGAGCTGTTTTTT. Its translation is CASSPPGLNTGELFF.

The chain joins TRBV6-6 to TRBJ1-2; perhaps TRBD1 as D (5 bases). This CDR3 has 14 residues. V shed 5 bases and J shed 7 bases, with 17 bases lying between them. CDR1 MNHNY and CDR2 SVGAGI come from the germline V gene (reference sequence). The CDR3 region has the DNA TGTGCCAGCAGTGCCGTTGGTCAGGGTTTTGGCTACACCTTC. Amino acid sequence: CASSAVGQGFGYTF.

The chain employs TRBV6-5 and TRBJ2-7; D is uncertain. CDR3 size: 13 residues. Trimming removed 2 bases at V and 7 bases at J, with 12 bases between. Germline loops: CDR1 MNHEY, CDR2 SVGAGI. CDR3 in amino acids: CASSYIGMGEQYF. The CDR3 nucleotides are TGTGCCAGCAGTTACATAGGGATGGGGGAGCAGTACTTC.

This chain joins TRBV6-1 and TRBJ1-3, with D possibly matching TRBD1 (6 bases). Trimming took off 1 base at V and 3 bases at J, with 10 bases between the two ends. Germline-derived CDR1 and CDR2 are MNHNS and SASEGT. This CDR3 has 15 residues. CDR3 DNA sequence: TGTGCCAGCAGTGAAGGGACAGTACTTGGAAACACCATATATTTT. Residues: CASSEGTVLGNTIYF.

This sequence joins TRBV5-4 and TRBJ2-3; D ambiguous. CDR3 size: 13 residues. The V and J ends lost 1 base and 1 base respectively, with 4 bases between them. Looked up from germline, CDR1 is SGHNT and CDR2 is YYREEE (reference sequence). The CDR3 here is CASSLQGTDTQYF. In DNA, the CDR3 is TGTGCCAGCAGCTTGCAGGGCACAGATACGCAGTATTTT. The variable domain in full, with the rest retrieved from reference TRBV5-4 and TRBJ2-3, is ETGVTQSPTHLIKTRGQQVTLRCSSQSGHNTVSWYQQALGQGPQFIFQYYREEENGRGNFPPRFSGLQFPNYSSELNVNALELDDSALYLCASSLQGTDTQYFGPGTRLTVL.

The chain employs TRBV9 and TRBJ2-5, with TRBD2 matching 7 bases. Germline CDR1 SGDLS, CDR2 YYNGEE. CDR3 length: 15 amino acids. V lost 3 bases and J lost 3; bases outside the gene matches: 8. The DNA for the CDR3 is TGTGCCAGCAGCGGCGGGGCTAGCGGAAAAGAGACCCAGTACTTC. Its protein is CASSGGASGKETQYF.

V is TRBV5-5 and J is TRBJ1-4; no clear D. Germline CDR1 SGHKS, CDR2 YYEKEE (reference sequence). CDR3 length: 13 amino acids. Between the trimmed V and J ends, which lost 4 bases and 8 bases, there was a span of 12 bases. The CDR3 is CASSPGQSEKLFF. In nucleotides, the CDR3 is TGTGCCAGCAGCCCCGGGCAGAGCGAAAAACTGTTTTTT.

V gene TRBV5-1 combines with J gene TRBJ1-1, with D possibly TRBD1 on 5 matching bases. V lost 0 bases and J lost 3, with 12 bases in between. CDR3 length: 15 residues. Germline assignment: CDR1 SGHRS and CDR2 YFSETQ. The CDR3 region is CASSLGGAGDTEAFF. The CDR3 DNA sequence: TGCGCCAGCAGCTTGGGAGGCGCGGGGGACACTGAAGCTTTCTTT.

V usage is TRBV6-6 and J usage is TRBJ2-7, with 10 bases lining up with TRBD1. J was trimmed by 1 base and V by 6 bases; bases with no gene match: 3. This CDR3 region has 14 residues. Germline V gives CDR1 MNHNY, CDR2 SVGAGI (reference sequence). CDR3 amino acids: CASRRTGGSYEQYF. CDR3 DNA sequence: TGTGCCAGCAGACGGACAGGGGGGTCCTACGAGCAGTACTTC.